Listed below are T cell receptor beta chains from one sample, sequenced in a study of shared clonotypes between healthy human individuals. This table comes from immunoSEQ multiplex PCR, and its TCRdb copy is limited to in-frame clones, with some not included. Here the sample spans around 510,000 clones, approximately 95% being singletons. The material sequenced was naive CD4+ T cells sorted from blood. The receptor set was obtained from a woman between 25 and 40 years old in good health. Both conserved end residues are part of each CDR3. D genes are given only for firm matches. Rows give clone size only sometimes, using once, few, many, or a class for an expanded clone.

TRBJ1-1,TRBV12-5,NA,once,TGTGCTAGTGCCGAGTTGGGTGAAGCTTTCTTT,CASAELGEAFF
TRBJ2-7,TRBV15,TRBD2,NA,TGTGCCACCAGCAGAGATTTAGCGGGAGCCATTCGGGAGCAGTACTTC,CATSRDLAGAIREQYF
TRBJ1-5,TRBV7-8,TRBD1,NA,TGTGCCAGCAGCTTCGGGACAGATAATCAGCCCCAGCATTTT,CASSFGTDNQPQHF
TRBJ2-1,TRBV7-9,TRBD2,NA,TGTGCCAGCAGCATAGCGGGAGGAGGTAATGAGCAGTTCTTC,CASSIAGGGNEQFF
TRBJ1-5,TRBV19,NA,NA,TGTGCCAGTAGATTGCTGGGGGAGCCCCAGCATTTT,CASRLLGEPQHF
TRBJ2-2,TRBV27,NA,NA,TGTGCCAGCAGGGACGGACCCAGGACCGGGGAGCTGTTTTTT,CASRDGPRTGELFF
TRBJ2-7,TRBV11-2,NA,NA,TGTGCCAGCAGCCCGGAGTTCCGGGGCTCCTACGAGCAGTACTTC,CASSPEFRGSYEQYF
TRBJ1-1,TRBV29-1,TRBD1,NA,TGCAGCGTTATCGGGACAGCGAACACTGAAGCTTTCTTT,CSVIGTANTEAFF
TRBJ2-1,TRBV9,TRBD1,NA,TGTGCCAGCAGCGCCAGTCAACAGGGGTCTTACTACAATGAGCAGTTCTTC,CASSASQQGSYYNEQFF
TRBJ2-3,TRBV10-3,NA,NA,TGTGCCATCAGTGAGGCGACGGGAGCGGCAGATACGCAGTATTTT,CAISEATGAADTQYF
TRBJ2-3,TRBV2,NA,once,TGTGCCAGCAATAGTTTCACTGGCACAGATACGCAGTATTTT,CASNSFTGTDTQYF
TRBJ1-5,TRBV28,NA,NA,TGTGCCAGCAGTCTAAACCCGGGGGATCAGCCCCAGCATTTT,CASSLNPGDQPQHF
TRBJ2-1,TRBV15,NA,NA,TGTGCCACCAGCAGAGAGGCGGTAAACGGATACAATGAGCAGTTCTTC,CATSREAVNGYNEQFF
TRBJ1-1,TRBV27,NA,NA,TGTGCCAGCAGTCCGTTAAGGGCTGGTTACACTGAAGCTTTCTTT,CASSPLRAGYTEAFF
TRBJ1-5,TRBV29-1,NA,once,TGCAGCGTTGTCAAAGGGGCGGGGCAGCCCCAGCATTTT,CSVVKGAGQPQHF
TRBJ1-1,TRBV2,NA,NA,TGTGCCAGCAGTGAACCTTTGACTGAAGCTTTCTTT,CASSEPLTEAFF
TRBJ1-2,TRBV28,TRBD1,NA,TGTGCCAGCAGTCTAGAAACAGGGGGCTATGGCTACACCTTC,CASSLETGGYGYTF
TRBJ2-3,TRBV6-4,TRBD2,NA,TGTGCCAGCAGTGTAGCGGGAGTGACAGATACGCAGTATTTT,CASSVAGVTDTQYF
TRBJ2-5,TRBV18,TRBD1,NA,TGTGCCAGCTCACCAGGACAGGGTATCGGGACCCAGTACTTC,CASSPGQGIGTQYF
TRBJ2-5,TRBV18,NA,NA,TGTGCCAGCTCAAACGGACGGACATCGCAGAGTTGGGGTACAGGGACCCAGTACTTC,CASSNGRTSQSWGTGTQYF
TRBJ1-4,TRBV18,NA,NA,TGTGCCAGCTCTTTGAGGGGGGCTAATGAAAAACTGTTTTTT,CASSLRGANEKLFF
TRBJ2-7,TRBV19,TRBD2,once,TGTGCCAGTAGTAGCCGGACTAGCGGGGAGACCTACGAGCAGTACTTC,CASSSRTSGETYEQYF
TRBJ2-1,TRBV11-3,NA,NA,TGTGCCAGCAGCTCGAGGGGTACTGATTCGGGTGAGCAGTTCTTC,CASSSRGTDSGEQFF
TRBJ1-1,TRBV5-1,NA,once,TGCGCCAGCAGGATGGACATCCCCCCCGCTGAAGCTTTCTTT,CASRMDIPPAEAFF
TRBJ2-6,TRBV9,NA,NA,TGTGCCAGCAGCGTAGCCACCCCTGGGGCCAACGTCCTGACTTTC,CASSVATPGANVLTF
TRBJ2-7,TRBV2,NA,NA,TGTGCCAGCAGTGACACGGGGGACCACGAGCAGTACTTC,CASSDTGDHEQYF
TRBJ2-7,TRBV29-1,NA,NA,TGCAGCGTTGCGACAGGATCCTACGAGCAGTACTTC,CSVATGSYEQYF
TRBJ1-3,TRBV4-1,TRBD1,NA,TGCGCCAGCAGCCCGAGCAGACAGGGGAGAAACACCATATATTTT,CASSPSRQGRNTIYF
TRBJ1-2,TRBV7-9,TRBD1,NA,TGTGCCAGCAGCTTGGAGGGGGCCGGGGGCTACACCTTC,CASSLEGAGGYTF
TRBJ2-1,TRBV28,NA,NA,TGTGCCAGCAGCGAGTACAATGAGCAGTTCTTC,CASSEYNEQFF
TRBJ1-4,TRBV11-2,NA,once,TGTGCCAGCAGCCAGTCGGCAACTAATGAAAAACTGTTTTTT,CASSQSATNEKLFF
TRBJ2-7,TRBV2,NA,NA,TGTGCCAGTTCTGGCGGACTCGTAGTTGGGCAGTACTTC,CASSGGLVVGQYF
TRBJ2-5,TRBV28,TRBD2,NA,TGTGCCACCGAAGACGGGGGGAAGGAGACCCAGTACTTC,CATEDGGKETQYF
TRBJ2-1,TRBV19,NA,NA,TGTGCCAGTAGTATATTAACACAGTACAATGAGCAGTTCTTC,CASSILTQYNEQFF
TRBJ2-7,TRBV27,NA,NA,TGTGCCAGCAGTTTATCCGCCCGGGGTAGGGGCAACGACGAGCAGTACTTC,CASSLSARGRGNDEQYF
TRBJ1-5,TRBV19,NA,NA,TGTGCCAGTAGTATGGTAGGGGTAGGGCAGCCCCAGCATTTT,CASSMVGVGQPQHF